This T cell receptor beta chain is from a study of response to subunit inactivated influenza vaccine. This clonotype was seen many times. The antigen remains unidentified. J was trimmed by 5 bases and V by 3 bases; bases with no gene match: 8. CDR1 is PRHDT, CDR2 FYEKMQ, per germline (reference sequence). The CDR3 totals 16 residues. MiXCR, run by TCRdb on the RT-PCR reads, gives a single entry per CDR3 protein. The profile shows about half a million distinct CDR3 sequences, about 25% of them singletons. Study-wide results and limits: Few additional T cells are recruited per seasonal influenza vaccination, authors suggested.

The chain links TRBV13 to TRBJ1-1, with 11 bases identical to TRBD1. The source of this sequence is a man over 45 who received an inactivated influenza vaccine. Specimen: CD4+ T cells sorted from PBMCs, collected around 5 days after vaccination. CDR3 nucleotides: TGTGCCAGCAGCTTCGGACAGGGGGCTTGGTATACTGAAGCTTTCTTT. This gives the protein CASSFGQGAWYTEAFF.